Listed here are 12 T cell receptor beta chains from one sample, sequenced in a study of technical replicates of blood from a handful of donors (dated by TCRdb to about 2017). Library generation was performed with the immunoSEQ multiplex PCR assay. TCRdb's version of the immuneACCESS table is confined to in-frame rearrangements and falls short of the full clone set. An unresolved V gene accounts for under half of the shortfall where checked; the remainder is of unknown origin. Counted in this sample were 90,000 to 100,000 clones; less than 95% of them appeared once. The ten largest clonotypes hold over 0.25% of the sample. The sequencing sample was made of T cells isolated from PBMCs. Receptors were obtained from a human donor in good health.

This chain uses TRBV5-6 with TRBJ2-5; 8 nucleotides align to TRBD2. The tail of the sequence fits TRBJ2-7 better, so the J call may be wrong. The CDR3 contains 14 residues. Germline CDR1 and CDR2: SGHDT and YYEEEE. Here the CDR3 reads CASSLREGLYEQYF. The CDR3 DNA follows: TGTGCCAGCAGCTTGCGGGAGGGCCTTTACGAGCAGTACTTC.

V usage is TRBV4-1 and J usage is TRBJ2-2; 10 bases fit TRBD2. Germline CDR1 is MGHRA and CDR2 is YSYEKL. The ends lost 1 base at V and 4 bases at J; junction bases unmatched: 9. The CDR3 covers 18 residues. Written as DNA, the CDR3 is TGCGCCAGCAGCCAAGGTCCAGCGGGAGGGCCGGTCACCGGGGAGCTGTTTTTT. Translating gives CASSQGPAGGPVTGELFF.

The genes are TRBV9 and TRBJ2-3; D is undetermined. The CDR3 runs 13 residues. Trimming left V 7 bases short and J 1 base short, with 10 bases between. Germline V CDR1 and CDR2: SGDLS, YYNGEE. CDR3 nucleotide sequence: TGTGCCAGCGGAGAACCGGGCACAGATACGCAGTATTTT. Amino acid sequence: CASGEPGTDTQYF.

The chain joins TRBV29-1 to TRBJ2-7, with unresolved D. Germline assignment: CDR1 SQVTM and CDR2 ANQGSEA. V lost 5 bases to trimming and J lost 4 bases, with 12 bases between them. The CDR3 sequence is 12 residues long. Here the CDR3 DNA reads TGCAGCGTTTTCGGGTCGGGTTACGAGCAGTACTTC. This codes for CSVFGSGYEQYF.

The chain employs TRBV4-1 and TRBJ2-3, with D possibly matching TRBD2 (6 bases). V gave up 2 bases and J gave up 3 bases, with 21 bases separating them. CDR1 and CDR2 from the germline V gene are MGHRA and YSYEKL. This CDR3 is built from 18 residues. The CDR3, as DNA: TGCGCCAGCAGCCAATGGGAAGCGGGCCTGGTATTTACAGATACGCAGTATTTT. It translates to CASSQWEAGLVFTDTQYF.

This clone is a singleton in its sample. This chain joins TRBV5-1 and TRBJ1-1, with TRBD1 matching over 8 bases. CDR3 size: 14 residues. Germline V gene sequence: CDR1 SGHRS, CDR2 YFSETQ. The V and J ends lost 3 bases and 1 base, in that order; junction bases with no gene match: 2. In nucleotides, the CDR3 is TGCGCCAGCAGCTCCGGGACAGGGAACACTGAAGCTTTCTTT. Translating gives CASSSGTGNTEAFF.

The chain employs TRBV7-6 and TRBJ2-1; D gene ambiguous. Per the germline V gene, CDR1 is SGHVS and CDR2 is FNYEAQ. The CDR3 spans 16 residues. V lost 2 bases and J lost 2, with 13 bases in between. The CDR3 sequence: CASSLFPRGPYNEQFF. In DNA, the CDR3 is TGTGCCAGCAGCTTATTTCCCAGAGGTCCCTACAATGAGCAGTTCTTC. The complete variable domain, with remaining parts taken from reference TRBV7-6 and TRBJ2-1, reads GAGVSQSPRYKVTKRGQDVALRCDPISGHVSLYWYRQALGQGPEFLTYFNYEAQQDKSGLPNDRFSAERPEGSISTLTIQRTEQRDSAMYRCASSLFPRGPYNEQFFGPGTRLTVL.

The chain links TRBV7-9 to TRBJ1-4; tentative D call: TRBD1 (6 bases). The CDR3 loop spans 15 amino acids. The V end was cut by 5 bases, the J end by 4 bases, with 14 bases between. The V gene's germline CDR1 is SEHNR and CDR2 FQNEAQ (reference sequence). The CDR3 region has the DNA TGTGCCAGCAGCCCTCTAGACAGGCGTAATGAAAAACTGTTTTTT. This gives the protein CASSPLDRRNEKLFF. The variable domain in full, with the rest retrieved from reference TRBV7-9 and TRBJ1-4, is DTGVSQNPRHKITKRGQNVTFRCDPISEHNRLYWYRQTLGQGPEFLTYFQNEAQLEKSRLLSDRFSAERPKGSFSTLEIQRTEQGDSAMYLCASSPLDRRNEKLFFGSGTQLSVL.

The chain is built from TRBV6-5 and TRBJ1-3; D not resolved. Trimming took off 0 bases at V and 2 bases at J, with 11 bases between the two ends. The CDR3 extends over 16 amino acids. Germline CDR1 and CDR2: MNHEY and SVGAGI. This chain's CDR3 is CASSYSSVNTGNTIYF. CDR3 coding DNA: TGTGCCAGCAGTTACTCTTCGGTCAATACTGGAAACACCATATATTTT.

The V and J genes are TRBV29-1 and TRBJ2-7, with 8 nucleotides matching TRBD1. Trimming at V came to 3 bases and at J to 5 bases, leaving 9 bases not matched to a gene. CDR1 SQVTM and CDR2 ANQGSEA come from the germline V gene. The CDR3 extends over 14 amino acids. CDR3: CSVETDREIHEQYF. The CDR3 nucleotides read TGCAGCGTTGAGACGGACAGGGAGATACACGAGCAGTACTTC.

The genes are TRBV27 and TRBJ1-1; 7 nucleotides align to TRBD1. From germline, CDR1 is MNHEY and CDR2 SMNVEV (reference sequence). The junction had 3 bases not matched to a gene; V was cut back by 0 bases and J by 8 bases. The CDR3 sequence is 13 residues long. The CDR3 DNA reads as TGTGCCAGCAGTTTATCCGAGACAGGGGAAGCTTTCTTT. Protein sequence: CASSLSETGEAFF.

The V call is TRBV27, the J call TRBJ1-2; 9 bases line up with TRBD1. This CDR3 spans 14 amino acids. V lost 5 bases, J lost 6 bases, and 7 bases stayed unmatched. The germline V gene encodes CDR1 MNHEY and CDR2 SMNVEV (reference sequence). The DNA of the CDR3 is TGTGCCAGCAGTAGGACCGGGACAGGGCATGGCTACACCTTC. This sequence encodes CASSRTGTGHGYTF.